This passage covers 13 T cell receptor beta chains from one sample sequenced in a study of cytomegalovirus exposure and HLA in healthy donors. Use of 60 Vbeta and 13 Jbeta primers characterized the PCR. Measured with immunoSEQ multiplex PCR; TCRdb has only the in-frame clones, and not every one. The sample includes about 120,000 clones, over 60% seen only once; the top ten take 2.5% to 3.5%. Source material: PBMCs. The receptors shown here come from a woman in her thirties in good health and CMV-seropositive.

V and J are TRBV5-1 and TRBJ1-4; D is unresolved. The length of the CDR3 is 14 residues. The V gene lost 3 bases and the J gene lost 5 bases, with 11 bases spanning the gap. CDR1 is SGHRS and CDR2 is YFSETQ in the germline V gene. In DNA form, the CDR3 reads TGCGCCAGCAGCTCCATTGGCACAAATGAAAAACTGTTTTTT. This codes for CASSSIGTNEKLFF.

This clone came up once. The chain joins TRBV11-2 to TRBJ1-1, with 8 bases identical to TRBD1. Trimming removed 0 bases from V and 4 bases from J; junction bases left unmatched: 1. There are 14 residues in the CDR3. Germline V gene sequence: CDR1 SGHAT, CDR2 FQNNGV. The CDR3 nucleotides are TGTGCCAGCAGCTTAGACAGGGGGCGCACTGAAGCTTTCTTT. Translating it yields CASSLDRGRTEAFF.

Only a few counts were recorded for this clone. CDR3 sequence (DNA): TGCAGTGCCACCTCCAGGAATGAGCAGTTCTTC. Its translation is CSATSRNEQFF. The chain couples TRBV20-1 to TRBJ2-1, with unresolved D. Deletions cut 6 bases from V and 7 bases from J, with 10 bases between. Germline loops: CDR1 DFQATT, CDR2 SNEGSKA (reference sequence). The CDR3 contains 11 residues.

This clone was recorded only once. CDR3 amino acids: CASSRWVGAGETQYF. Written as DNA, the CDR3 is TGTGCCAGCAGCCGCTGGGTGGGGGCCGGGGAGACCCAGTACTTC. This chain uses TRBV5-6 with TRBJ2-5; perhaps TRBD1 as D (6 bases). Between the trimmed V and J ends, which lost 4 bases and 5 bases, there was a span of 18 bases. The germline V gene has CDR1 SGHDT and CDR2 YYEEEE. The CDR3 extends over 15 amino acids.

This chain links TRBV5-1 with TRBJ2-2; possible D gene TRBD1, 6 bases. Germline-derived CDR1 and CDR2 are SGHRS and YFSETQ. This CDR3 spans 15 amino acids. Trimming took 0 bases from V and 10 from J, leaving 16 bases between them. CDR3 amino acids: CASSLATGMTEELFF. DNA for the CDR3: TGCGCCAGCAGCTTGGCCACAGGGATGACAGAGGAGCTGTTTTTT.

This clone was observed a single time. The rearrangement uses TRBV5-1 and TRBJ1-6; D is undetermined. Trimming removed 2 bases from V and 6 bases from J, with 12 bases in between. The CDR3 spans 15 residues. Looked up from germline, CDR1 is SGHRS and CDR2 is YFSETQ. Here the CDR3 DNA reads TGCGCCAGCAGCTTTAGCGTGGTCGGTAATTCACCCCTCCACTTT. Translation gives CASSFSVVGNSPLHF.

CDR3 nucleotide sequence: TGTGCCAGCACTACTAGCGGGGGGGGCGAGCAGTACTTC. Translated: CASTTSGGGEQYF. The chain couples TRBV28 to TRBJ2-7, with 13 bases that match TRBD2. The CDR3 covers 13 residues. Germline loops: CDR1 MDHEN, CDR2 SYDVKM. The V and J ends lost 7 bases and 6 bases, in that order; junction bases with no gene match: 3.

Only a few counts were recorded for this clone. The chain carries TRBV7-2 and TRBJ2-3; TRBD2 might be the D (5 bases). The ends were cut back, 5 bases at V and 6 bases at J, with 12 bases in the middle. Germline V gives CDR1 SGHTA, CDR2 FQGNSA. This CDR3 is 13 amino acids long. The CDR3 reads CASSPTKIDTQYF. In DNA form, the CDR3 reads TGTGCCAGCAGCCCGACTAAGATTGATACGCAGTATTTT. The variable domain in full, with the rest retrieved from reference TRBV7-2 and TRBJ2-3, is GAGVSQSPSNKVTEKGKDVELRCDPISGHTALYWYRQSLGQGLEFLIYFQGNSAPDKSGLPSDRFSAERTGGSVSTLTIQRTQQEDSAVYLCASSPTKIDTQYFGPGTRLTVL.

This clone occurred a few times. The chain links TRBV28 to TRBJ1-2, with D possibly being TRBD1 (5 bases). Trimming pared 2 bases from V and 5 bases from J, leaving 12 bases between. The CDR3 is made up of 14 amino acids. CDR1 and CDR2 from the germline V gene are MDHEN and SYDVKM. The CDR3, as DNA: TGTGCCAGCAGTTTACCAGGGATCTTATATGGCTACACCTTC. Its protein is CASSLPGILYGYTF.

The chain recombines TRBV2 with TRBJ1-2, with 8 bases that match TRBD1. The CDR3 totals 13 residues. After removal of 5 bases from V and 14 bases from J, the junction contained 13 bases not matched to a gene. Germline-derived CDR1 and CDR2 are SNHLY and FYNNEI. The CDR3 sequence is CASSYRGGSAYTF. CDR3 bases: TGTGCCAGCAGTTACAGGGGGGGGTCAGCTTATACCTTC.

Turning to this clone: A junction end diverges from the germline sequence, so it may reflect a read error. This chain links TRBV27 with TRBJ2-1, with TRBD2 matching 8 bases. Germline CDR1 MNHEY, CDR2 SMNVEV (reference sequence). CDR3 length: 15 amino acids. In DNA, the CDR3 is TGTGCCAGCAGCATAGGGACTAGGGCGTACAATGAGCAGCTCTTC. Its protein product is CASSIGTRAYNEQLF.

As to this clone: A read error may produce the germline difference seen at one junction end. The CDR3 coding sequence is TGTTCCAGCAGCTTAGCGGGGACAGGTTTCACTGAAGCTTTCTTT. Protein: CSSSLAGTGFTEAFF. This rearrangement joins TRBV7-9 to TRBJ1-1, with 8 bases fitting TRBD1. The CDR3 runs to 15 residues. Germline V gene data show CDR1 as SEHNR and CDR2 as FQNEAQ (reference sequence).

This chain connects TRBV27 to TRBJ2-7; D ambiguous. Per germline, CDR1 MNHEY and CDR2 SMNVEV (reference sequence). The CDR3 has 15 residues. V was trimmed by 6 bases and J by 6 bases, leaving 21 bases between them. CDR3 sequence reads: CASRAYPPPDSEQYF. DNA of the CDR3: TGTGCCAGCAGAGCGTATCCTCCCCCGGATTCCGAGCAGTACTTC.